The 14 T cell receptor beta chains given below trace back to one sample, sequenced in a study of human T cells and chemical hapten exposure. This sample's time point: patch test 1, 2 weeks after DPC sensitization. Regarding treatment: therapeutic diphenylcyclopropenone sensitization with weekly scalp DPC. TCRdb independently ran MiXCR on the RACE reads; one entry per CDR3 protein. Found here are 60,000 to 80,000 distinct CDR3 sequences, 30% to 35% of them singletons; the top ten hold 7.5% to 10%. The sample was whole blood, taken in connection with sensitization to the hapten diphenylcyclopropenone (DPC). These receptors were collected from a man aged 35-49 years with alopecia areata. Some clones in this sample may be carry-over from other donors' samples.

The chain joins TRBV28 to TRBJ2-6; perhaps TRBD2 as D (5 bases). From germline, CDR1 is MDHEN and CDR2 SYDVKM. V lost 2 bases, J lost 0 bases, and 11 bases lay in between. This CDR3 has 17 residues. The CDR3 sequence is CASSLIEGISGANVLTF. CDR3 DNA: TGTGCCAGCAGTTTAATCGAGGGCATCTCTGGGGCCAACGTCCTGACTTTC.

This clonotype came up a few times. This rearrangement joins TRBV29-1 to TRBJ2-7; D perhaps matches TRBD1 (5 bases). The ends were cut back, 7 bases at V and 5 bases at J, with 12 bases in the middle. Germline assignment: CDR1 SQVTM and CDR2 ANQGSEA. This CDR3 is 11 amino acids long. The CDR3 here is CSAGQGNEQYF. CDR3 sequence (DNA): TGCAGCGCAGGGCAGGGAAACGAGCAGTACTTC.

The V and J genes are TRBV12-5 and TRBJ2-5; D is unclear. Trimming removed 5 bases at V and 6 bases at J, with 13 bases between. CDR3 length: 13 residues. CDR1 is LGHNT and CDR2 is FRNRAP in the germline V gene. CDR3 sequence reads: CASGPIRVKTQYF. In nucleotides, the CDR3 is TGTGCTAGTGGTCCTATACGGGTGAAGACCCAGTACTTC.

This clonotype occurred a few times. CDR3 sequence: CASSPRQSTDTQYF. The CDR3 DNA reads as TGTGCCAGCAGCCCCCGACAGAGCACAGATACGCAGTATTTT. The chain employs TRBV7-2 and TRBJ2-3; D is perhaps TRBD1 (5 bases). This CDR3 is 14 amino acids long. Trimming cost V 5 bases and J 0 bases, with 9 bases left between them. Germline CDR1 and CDR2: SGHTA and FQGNSA.

The chain employs TRBV4-2 and TRBJ2-3; D possibly corresponds to TRBD2 (6 bases). This CDR3 has 16 residues. CDR1 and CDR2 from the germline V gene are LGHNA and YNFKEQ. Trimming left V 0 bases short and J 5 bases short, with 15 bases between. The CDR3 bases are TGTGCCAGCAGCCAAGATCACGGGAGTGGAGGAGATACGCAGTATTTT. The encoded protein is CASSQDHGSGGDTQYF.

This clonotype was found a few times. The chain recombines TRBV6-6 with TRBJ1-5, with no clear D. The CDR3 totals 14 residues. V dropped 1 base and J dropped 3 bases, with 7 bases sitting between them. CDR1 is MNHNY, CDR2 SVGAGI, per germline (reference sequence). The CDR3 nucleotides read TGTGCCAGCAGTTACTTGCAGGCCAATCAGCCCCAGCATTTT. Translation: CASSYLQANQPQHF.

J is TRBJ2-7 and V is TRBV12-3 or TRBV12-4, with D perhaps matching TRBD1 (5 bases). Trimming removed 6 bases from V and 9 bases from J, with 18 bases in between. This CDR3 spans 13 amino acids. CDR3 sequence (DNA): TGTGCCAGCAGGGGTGGGGCTAGTATGATGCAGTACTTC. The encoded protein is CASRGGASMMQYF.

The rearrangement joins TRBV3-1 to TRBJ1-6; D remains ambiguous. The V end lost 1 base, the J end lost 5 bases, and 12 bases lay between the germline ends. In germline, CDR1 is LGHDT, CDR2 YNNKEL (reference sequence). The CDR3 is 16 amino acids. Here the CDR3 reads CASSQGLPRHNSPLHF. The CDR3 DNA reads as TGTGCCAGCAGCCAAGGACTGCCCCGGCATAATTCACCCCTCCACTTT.

This rearrangement joins TRBV28 to TRBJ2-4; maybe TRBD1 (5 bases). Trimming cost V 8 bases and J 6 bases, with 17 bases left between them. CDR1 is MDHEN and CDR2 is SYDVKM in the germline V gene. This CDR3 region has 14 residues. The CDR3 here is CASYSKVRGNIQYF. CDR3 DNA: TGTGCCAGCTACTCAAAAGTAAGGGGAAACATTCAGTACTTC.

V gene TRBV7-9 combines with J gene TRBJ2-1, with D perhaps assigned TRBD1 or TRBD2 (6 bases each). V was trimmed by 5 bases and J by 10 bases, leaving 12 bases between them. The V gene's germline CDR1 is SEHNR and CDR2 FQNEAQ (reference sequence). This CDR3 has 12 residues. This chain's CDR3 is CASSRGGLEQFF. CDR3 in DNA: TGTGCCAGCAGCCGAGGGGGGTTGGAGCAGTTCTTC.

The chain recombines TRBV6-5 with TRBJ2-1; TRBD2 agrees at 13 bases. Germline CDR1 MNHEY, CDR2 SVGAGI. The CDR3 sequence is 17 residues long. V shed 2 bases, J shed 8 bases, and the junction held 9 bases outside the gene matches. The CDR3 sequence: CASSYESGTSGTDEQFF. CDR3 nucleotides: TGTGCCAGCAGTTACGAATCCGGGACTAGCGGGACTGATGAGCAGTTCTTC.

This clonotype was seen only once. CDR3 nucleotide sequence: TGTGCCAGCAGCTTACTCGGCAGCCAAGAGACCCAGTACTTC. Protein: CASSLLGSQETQYF. The rearrangement joins TRBV7-3 to TRBJ2-5, with no clear D. The CDR3 runs to 14 residues. Germline CDR1 reads SGHTA; CDR2 reads FQGTGA. V lost 2 bases, J lost 1 base, and 8 bases lay in between.

This clonotype has more than one count but fewer than ten. V is TRBV3-1 and J is TRBJ1-3, with TRBD1 matching over 9 bases. The CDR3 runs 16 residues. Trimming cost V 1 base and J 5 bases; bases outside gene matches: 6. Germline values: CDR1 LGHDT, CDR2 YNNKEL (reference sequence). This CDR3 is CASSQVLGTGRNTIYF. For the CDR3, the DNA is TGTGCCAGCAGCCAAGTTCTTGGGACAGGGCGAAACACCATATATTTT.

This clonotype was counted a few times. The junction and the germline gene differ at one end; a read error may be behind it. The rearrangement joins TRBV27 to TRBJ2-7; 15 bases match TRBD2. The CDR3 loop spans 17 amino acids. Germline V gene data show CDR1 as MNHEY and CDR2 as SMNVEV (reference sequence). The CDR3 DNA follows: TGTGCCAGCAGATTCTCGGCGGCCACTGGACTAGCGGGAGGGTTAGACTTC. It encodes CASRFSAATGLAGGLDF.